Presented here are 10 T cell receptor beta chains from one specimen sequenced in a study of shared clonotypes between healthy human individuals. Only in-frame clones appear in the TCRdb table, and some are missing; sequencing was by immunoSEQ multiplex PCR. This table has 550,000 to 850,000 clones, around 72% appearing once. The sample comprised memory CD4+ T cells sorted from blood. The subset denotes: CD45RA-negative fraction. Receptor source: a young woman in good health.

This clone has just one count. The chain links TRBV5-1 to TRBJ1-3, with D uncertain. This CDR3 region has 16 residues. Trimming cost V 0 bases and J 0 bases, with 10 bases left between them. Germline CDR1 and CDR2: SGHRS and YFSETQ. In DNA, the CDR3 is TGCGCCAGCAGCTTGGGCGACTATCGCTCTGGAAACACCATATATTTT. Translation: CASSLGDYRSGNTIYF.

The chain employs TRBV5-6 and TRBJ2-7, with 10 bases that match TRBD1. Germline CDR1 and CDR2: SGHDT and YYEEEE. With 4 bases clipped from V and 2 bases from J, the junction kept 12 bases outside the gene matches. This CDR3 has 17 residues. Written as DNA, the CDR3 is TGTGCCAGCAGCGGCCGGGGACAGGGGCGGAAGACCTACGAGCAGTACTTC. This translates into CASSGRGQGRKTYEQYF.

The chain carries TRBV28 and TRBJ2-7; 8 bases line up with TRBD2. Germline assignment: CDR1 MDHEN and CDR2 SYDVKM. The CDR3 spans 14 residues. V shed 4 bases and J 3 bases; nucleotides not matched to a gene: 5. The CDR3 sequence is CASSSREGHYEQYF. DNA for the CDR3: TGTGCCAGCAGTTCCCGGGAGGGTCACTACGAGCAGTACTTC.

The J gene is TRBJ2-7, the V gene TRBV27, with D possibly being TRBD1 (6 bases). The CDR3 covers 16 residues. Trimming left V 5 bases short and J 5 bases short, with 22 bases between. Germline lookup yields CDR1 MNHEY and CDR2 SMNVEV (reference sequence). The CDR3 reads CASSPTTGTRKNEQYF. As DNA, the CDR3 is TGTGCCAGCAGTCCGACTACCGGGACAAGAAAGAACGAGCAGTACTTC.

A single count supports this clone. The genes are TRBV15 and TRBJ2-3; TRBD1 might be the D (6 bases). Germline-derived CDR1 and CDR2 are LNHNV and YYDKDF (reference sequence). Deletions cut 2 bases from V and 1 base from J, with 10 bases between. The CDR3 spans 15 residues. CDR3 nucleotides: TGTGCCACCAGCAGACAGGGGCAGGGCACAGATACGCAGTATTTT. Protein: CATSRQGQGTDTQYF.

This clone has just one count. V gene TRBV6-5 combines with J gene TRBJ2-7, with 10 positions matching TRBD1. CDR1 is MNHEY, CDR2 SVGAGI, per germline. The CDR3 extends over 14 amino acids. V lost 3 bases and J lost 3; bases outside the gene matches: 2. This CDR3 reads CASSYGDRGYEQYF. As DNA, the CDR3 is TGTGCCAGCAGTTATGGGGACAGGGGCTACGAGCAGTACTTC.

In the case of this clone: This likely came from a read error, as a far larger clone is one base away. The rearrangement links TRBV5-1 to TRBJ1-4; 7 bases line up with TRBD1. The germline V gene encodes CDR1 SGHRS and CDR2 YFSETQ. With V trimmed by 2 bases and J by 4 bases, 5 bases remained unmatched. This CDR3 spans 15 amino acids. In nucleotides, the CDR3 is TGCGCCAGCAGCTTCGGGGACAGAGATAATGAAAAACTGTTTTTT. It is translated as CASSFGDRDNEKLFF.

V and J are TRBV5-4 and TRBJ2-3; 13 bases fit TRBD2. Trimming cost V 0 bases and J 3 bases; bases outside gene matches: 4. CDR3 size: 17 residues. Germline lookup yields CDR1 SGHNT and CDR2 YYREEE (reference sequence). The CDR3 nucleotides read TGTGCCAGCAGCTTGGGGACTAGCGGGAGAAGAACAGATACGCAGTATTTT. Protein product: CASSLGTSGRRTDTQYF.

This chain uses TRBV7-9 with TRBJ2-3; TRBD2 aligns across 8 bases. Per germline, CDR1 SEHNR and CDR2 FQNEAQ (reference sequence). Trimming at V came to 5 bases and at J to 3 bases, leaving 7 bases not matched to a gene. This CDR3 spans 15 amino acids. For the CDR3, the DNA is TGTGCCAGCAGCCTAAGGGTAGCGGGGACAGATACGCAGTATTTT. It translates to CASSLRVAGTDTQYF.

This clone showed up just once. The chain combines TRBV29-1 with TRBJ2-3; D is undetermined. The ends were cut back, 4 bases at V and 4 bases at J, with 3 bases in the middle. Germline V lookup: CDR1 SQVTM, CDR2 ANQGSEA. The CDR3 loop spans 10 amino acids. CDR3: CSVASDTQYF. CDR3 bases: TGCAGCGTTGCGTCAGATACGCAGTATTTT.